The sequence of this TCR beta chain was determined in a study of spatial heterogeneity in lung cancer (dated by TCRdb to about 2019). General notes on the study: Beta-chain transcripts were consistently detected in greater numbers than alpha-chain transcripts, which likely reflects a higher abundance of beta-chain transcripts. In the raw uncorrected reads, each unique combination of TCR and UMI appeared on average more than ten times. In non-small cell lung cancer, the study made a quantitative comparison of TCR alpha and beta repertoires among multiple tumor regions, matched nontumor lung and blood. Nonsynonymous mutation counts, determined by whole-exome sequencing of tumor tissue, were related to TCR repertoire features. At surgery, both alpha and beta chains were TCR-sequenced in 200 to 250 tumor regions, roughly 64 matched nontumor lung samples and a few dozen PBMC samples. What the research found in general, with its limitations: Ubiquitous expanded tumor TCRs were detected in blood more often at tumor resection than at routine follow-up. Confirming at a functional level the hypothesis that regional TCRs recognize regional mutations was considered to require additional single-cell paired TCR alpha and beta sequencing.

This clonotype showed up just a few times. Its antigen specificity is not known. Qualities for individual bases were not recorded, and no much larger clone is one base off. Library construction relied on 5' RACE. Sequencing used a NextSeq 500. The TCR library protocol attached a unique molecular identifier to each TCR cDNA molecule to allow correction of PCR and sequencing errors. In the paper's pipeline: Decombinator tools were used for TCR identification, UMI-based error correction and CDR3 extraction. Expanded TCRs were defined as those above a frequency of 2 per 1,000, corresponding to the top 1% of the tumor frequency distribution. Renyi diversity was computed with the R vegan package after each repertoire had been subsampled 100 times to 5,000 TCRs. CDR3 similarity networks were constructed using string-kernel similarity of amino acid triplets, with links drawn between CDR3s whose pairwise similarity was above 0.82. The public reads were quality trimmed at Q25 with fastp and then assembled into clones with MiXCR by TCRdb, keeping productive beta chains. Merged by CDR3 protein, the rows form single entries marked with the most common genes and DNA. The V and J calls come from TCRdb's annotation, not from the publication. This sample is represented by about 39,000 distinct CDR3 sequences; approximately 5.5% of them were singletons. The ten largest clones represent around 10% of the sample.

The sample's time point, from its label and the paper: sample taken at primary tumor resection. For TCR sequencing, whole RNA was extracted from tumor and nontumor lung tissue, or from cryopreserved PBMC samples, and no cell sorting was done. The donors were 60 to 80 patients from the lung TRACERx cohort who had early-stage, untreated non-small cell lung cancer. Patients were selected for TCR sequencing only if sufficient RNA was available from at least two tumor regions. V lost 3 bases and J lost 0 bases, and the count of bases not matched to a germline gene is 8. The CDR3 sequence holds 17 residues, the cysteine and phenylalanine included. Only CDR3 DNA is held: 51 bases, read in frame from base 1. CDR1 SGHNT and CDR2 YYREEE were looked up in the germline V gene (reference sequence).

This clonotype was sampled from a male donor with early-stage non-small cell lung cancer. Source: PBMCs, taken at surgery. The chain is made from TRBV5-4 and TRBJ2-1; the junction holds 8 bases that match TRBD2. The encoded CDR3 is CASSSGGGGHSYNEQFF. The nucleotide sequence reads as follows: TGTGCCAGCAGCTCGGGGGGCGGGGGGCACTCCTACAATGAGCAGTTCTTC. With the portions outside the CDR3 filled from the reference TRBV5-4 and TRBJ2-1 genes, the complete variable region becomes ETGVTQSPTHLIKTRGQQVTLRCSSQSGHNTVSWYQQALGQGPQFIFQYYREEENGRGNFPPRFSGLQFPNYSSELNVNALELDDSALYLCASSSGGGGHSYNEQFFGPGTRLTVL.